The 8 T cell receptor beta chains given below trace back to one sample, sequenced in a study of blood T cell repertoires in COVID-19. Assay used: immunoSEQ multiplex PCR; TCRdb lists only in-frame clones, some missing. Altogether about 52,000 clones are present, 86% being singletons, with the ten largest covering 14%. Sequenced input: peripheral blood. The receptors shown here come from an older man with acute or convalescent COVID-19.

The chain has TRBV5-1 and TRBJ2-7; 10 bases align to TRBD2. The CDR3 length is 15 residues. CDR1 is SGHRS and CDR2 is YFSETQ in the germline V gene. Trimming removed 1 base from V and 6 bases from J; junction bases left unmatched: 7. The CDR3 DNA follows: TGCGCCAGCAGCTTGCGAGCGGGAGGGGATGGCGAGCAGTACTTC. It codes for CASSLRAGGDGEQYF.

The rearrangement joins TRBV7-6 to TRBJ1-4; TRBD1 matches at 10 bases. The germline CDR1 and CDR2 sequences are SGHVS and FNYEAQ. The CDR3 is 16 amino acids. With V trimmed by 5 bases and J by 2 bases, 5 bases remained unmatched. CDR3 sequence (DNA): TGTGCCAGCAGCAGTGGGACAGGGGCGACTAATGAAAAACTGTTTTTT. Encoded protein: CASSSGTGATNEKLFF.

Worth noting for this clone: Other DNA sequences within the sample encode an identical CDR3. The gene calls are TRBV13 and TRBJ1-3; TRBD1 is a possible D gene (5 bases). The germline V gene has CDR1 PRHDT and CDR2 FYEKMQ (reference sequence). The V end lost 6 bases, the J end lost 5 bases, and 14 bases lay between the germline ends. The CDR3 is 14 amino acids. The CDR3 loop reads CASSLYQGRNTIYF. CDR3 nucleotide sequence: TGTGCCAGCAGTTTATACCAGGGTAGAAACACCATATATTTT.

The chain links TRBV6-2 or TRBV6-3 to TRBJ1-5; the match to TRBD1 covers 9 bases. Per the germline V gene, CDR1 is MNHEY and CDR2 is SVGEGT. Trimming removed 5 bases from V and 6 bases from J; junction bases left unmatched: 5. The CDR3 is made up of 14 amino acids. The DNA of the CDR3 is TGTGCCAGCAGTCAGAGGGACAGGGCTCAGCCCCAGCATTTT. This encodes CASSQRDRAQPQHF.

The V and J genes are TRBV5-1 and TRBJ2-5; 9 nucleotides agree with TRBD2. The CDR3 contains 14 residues. The ends lost 4 bases at V and 6 bases at J; junction bases unmatched: 7. CDR1 and CDR2 (germline): SGHRS, YFSETQ. The CDR3 nucleotides read TGCGCCAGCAGCCCGCGGGGGGGGCTGCAGACCCAGTACTTC. Its protein product is CASSPRGGLQTQYF.

This clone has more than one count but fewer than ten. The chain joins TRBV5-1 to TRBJ2-2, with D unresolved. Trimming removed 4 bases from V and 4 bases from J, with 14 bases in between. The CDR3 extends over 15 amino acids. From germline, CDR1 is SGHRS and CDR2 YFSETQ. The CDR3 nucleotides are TGCGCCAGCAGCGAGGTGGTGATGGGCACCGGGGAGCTGTTTTTT. It yields the protein CASSEVVMGTGELFF.

The V and J genes are TRBV5-1 and TRBJ1-4; D is perhaps TRBD1 (6 bases). Germline assignment: CDR1 SGHRS and CDR2 YFSETQ. This CDR3 region has 14 residues. Trimming cost V 4 bases and J 5 bases, with 12 bases left between them. The CDR3 spells CASSRTGTNEKLFF. The DNA for the CDR3 is TGCGCCAGCAGCCGAACAGGGACGAATGAAAAACTGTTTTTT.

In DNA, the CDR3 is TGCGCCAGCAGCCAGGGCGGGGGGGAGACCCAGTACTTC. Encoded protein: CASSQGGGETQYF. V and J are TRBV5-1 and TRBJ2-5; 8 bases are shared with TRBD2. Germline CDR1 and CDR2: SGHRS and YFSETQ. This CDR3 has 13 amino acids. J lost 5 bases, V lost 4 bases, and 4 bases had no gene match.